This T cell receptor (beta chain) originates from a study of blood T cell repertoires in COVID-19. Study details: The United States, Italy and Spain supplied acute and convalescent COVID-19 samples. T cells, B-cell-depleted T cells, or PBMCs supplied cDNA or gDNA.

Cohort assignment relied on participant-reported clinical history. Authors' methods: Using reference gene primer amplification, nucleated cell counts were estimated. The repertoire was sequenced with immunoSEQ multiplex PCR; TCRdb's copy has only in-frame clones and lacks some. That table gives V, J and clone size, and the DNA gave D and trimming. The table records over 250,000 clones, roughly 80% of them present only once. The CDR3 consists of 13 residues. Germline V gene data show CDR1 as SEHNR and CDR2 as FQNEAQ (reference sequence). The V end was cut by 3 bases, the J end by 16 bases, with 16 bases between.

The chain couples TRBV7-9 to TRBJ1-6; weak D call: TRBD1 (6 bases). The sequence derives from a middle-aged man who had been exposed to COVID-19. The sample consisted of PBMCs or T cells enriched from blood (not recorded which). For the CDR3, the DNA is TGTGCCAGCAGCTTTTGGACAGCCCTTCCACTCCACTTT. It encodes CASSFWTALPLHF. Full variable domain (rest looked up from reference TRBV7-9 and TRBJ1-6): DTGVSQNPRHKITKRGQNVTFRCDPISEHNRLYWYRQTLGQGPEFLTYFQNEAQLEKSRLLSDRFSAERPKGSFSTLEIQRTEQGDSAMYLCASSFWTALPLHFGNGTRLTVT.